These 27 T cell receptor beta chains were sequenced from one sample in a study of Ad26.COV2.S vaccination and SARS-CoV-2 variants. The repertoire was sequenced with immunoSEQ multiplex PCR; TCRdb's copy has only in-frame clones and lacks some. The sample lists roughly 680,000 clones, roughly nine tenths occurring once. Specified treatment: roughly 20 received Ad26.COV2.S at low or high dose, single or two shots; a few received placebo; per-sample allocation not given. The samples were gathered on day 63 after the first injection of vaccine or placebo. This specimen consisted of peripheral blood, obtained in a trial of Ad26.COV2.S vaccine versus placebo. These receptors were collected from a person between 18 and 60 years old who received the Ad26.COV2.S COVID-19 vaccine or a placebo.

The chain couples TRBV25-1 to TRBJ1-2; D gene uncertain. Trimming removed 2 bases at V and 7 bases at J, with 14 bases between. CDR1 is MGHDK and CDR2 is SYGVNS in the germline V gene. CDR3 size: 14 residues. CDR3 sequence: CASSEGHAWGGYTF. In DNA, the CDR3 is TGTGCCAGCAGTGAAGGGCACGCTTGGGGTGGCTACACCTTC.

This clone was picked up one time. The chain couples TRBV18 to TRBJ1-4, with D maybe TRBD1 (5 bases). The CDR3 spans 14 residues. CDR1 is KGHSH, CDR2 LQKENI, per germline. The V gene lost 3 bases and the J gene lost 8 bases, with 13 bases spanning the gap. CDR3 DNA sequence: TGTGCCAGCTCACCTGACAGAGGAGCGGAAAAACTGTTTTTT. Translated, it gives CASSPDRGAEKLFF.

The chain carries TRBV5-4 and TRBJ2-3; D remains ambiguous. Germline V gene data show CDR1 as SGHNT and CDR2 as YYREEE (reference sequence). V lost 2 bases, J lost 3 bases, and 7 bases lay in between. The CDR3 consists of 13 residues. The CDR3 DNA reads TGTGCCAGCAGCTTCGATAGGACAGATACGCAGTATTTT. Its protein product is CASSFDRTDTQYF. Full variable domain (missing parts from reference TRBV5-4 and TRBJ2-3): ETGVTQSPTHLIKTRGQQVTLRCSSQSGHNTVSWYQQALGQGPQFIFQYYREEENGRGNFPPRFSGLQFPNYSSELNVNALELDDSALYLCASSFDRTDTQYFGPGTRLTVL.

The J gene is TRBJ2-1, the V gene TRBV11-3; a weak D match, TRBD2 (6 bases). The V end was cut by 5 bases, the J end by 9 bases, with 11 bases between. This CDR3 contains 12 residues. Looked up from germline, CDR1 is SGHNT and CDR2 is YENEEA. The CDR3 DNA is TGTGCCAGCAGCAGACTAGTTGGTGAGCAGTTCTTC. Its protein is CASSRLVGEQFF.

The chain couples TRBV11-2 to TRBJ2-5; 9 positions agree with TRBD1. The J segment lost 4 bases and the V segment lost 1 base, leaving 4 bases of the junction unmatched. CDR3 length equals 15 residues. The V gene's germline CDR1 is SGHAT and CDR2 FQNNGV. CDR3 DNA: TGTGCCAGCAGCTTAGTAACAGGGGGCTTAGAGACCCAGTACTTC. This translates into CASSLVTGGLETQYF.

J is TRBJ1-1 and V is TRBV4-3; D gene ambiguous. CDR1 is LGHNA and CDR2 is YSLEER in the germline V gene. Trimming removed 0 bases at V and 0 bases at J, with 14 bases between. The CDR3 has 17 residues. CDR3 DNA: TGCGCCAGCAGCCAAGATACGGCAGACCTCATGAACACTGAAGCTTTCTTT. Translated: CASSQDTADLMNTEAFF.

The chain joins TRBV4-3 to TRBJ1-2, with unresolved D. CDR1 is LGHNA, CDR2 YSLEER, per germline. The CDR3 runs 16 residues. V lost 0 bases to trimming and J lost 5 bases, with 16 bases between them. DNA of the CDR3: TGCGCCAGCAGCCAAGATGTGCAGACCTCCCTTTATGGCTACACCTTC. It encodes CASSQDVQTSLYGYTF.

In its sample, this clone was seen a few times. The chain recombines TRBV5-4 with TRBJ1-2; TRBD1 is a possible D gene (5 bases). This CDR3 has 14 residues. Germline values: CDR1 SGHNT, CDR2 YYREEE (reference sequence). The V end lost 2 bases, the J end lost 2 bases, and 10 bases lay between the germline ends. Written as DNA, the CDR3 is TGTGCCAGCAGCTTCCTAGACAGAAACTATGGCTACACCTTC. Encoded protein: CASSFLDRNYGYTF.

The chain recombines TRBV7-2 with TRBJ1-1; D remains unclear. The V end was cut by 0 bases, the J end by 5 bases, with 10 bases between. CDR1 and CDR2 (germline): SGHTA, FQGNSA. This CDR3 has 14 residues. CDR3 protein: CASSLAWGGTEAFF. The DNA of the CDR3 is TGTGCCAGCAGCTTAGCCTGGGGTGGGACTGAAGCTTTCTTT. The whole variable domain, filled in from reference TRBV7-2 and TRBJ1-1, reads GAGVSQSPSNKVTEKGKDVELRCDPISGHTALYWYRQSLGQGLEFLIYFQGNSAPDKSGLPSDRFSAERTGGSVSTLTIQRTQQEDSAVYLCASSLAWGGTEAFFGQGTRLTVV.

The chain has TRBV19 and TRBJ2-2; D might be TRBD1 (6 bases). The V and J ends lost 6 bases and 3 bases respectively, with 14 bases between them. The CDR3 sequence is 15 residues long. Germline V gives CDR1 LNHDA, CDR2 SQIVND (reference sequence). The CDR3 DNA is TGTGCCAGTAGGGGGGCCAGCGGAGACACCGGGGAGCTGTTTTTT. Encoded protein: CASRGASGDTGELFF.

This clone was counted a single time. The chain carries TRBV25-1 and TRBJ2-1; possible D gene TRBD2, 5 bases. This CDR3 spans 15 amino acids. The V end was cut by 6 bases, the J end by 1 base, with 13 bases between. Germline V gene sequence: CDR1 MGHDK, CDR2 SYGVNS. The CDR3: CASSPDSRSYNEQFF. DNA for the CDR3: TGTGCCAGCAGCCCGGACTCCCGTTCCTACAATGAGCAGTTCTTC.

The rearrangement joins TRBV18 to TRBJ1-2; D not certain. Trimming removed 0 bases at V and 2 bases at J, with 10 bases between. This CDR3 region has 15 residues. From germline, CDR1 is KGHSH and CDR2 LQKENI. CDR3 sequence: CASSPPLGTNYGYTF. CDR3 bases: TGTGCCAGCTCACCACCGTTGGGAACAAACTATGGCTACACCTTC.

The gene calls are TRBV27 and TRBJ2-7, with 11 bases that match TRBD2. The CDR3 runs to 14 residues. Germline V lookup: CDR1 MNHEY, CDR2 SMNVEV (reference sequence). With 7 bases clipped from V and 6 bases from J, the junction kept 8 bases outside the gene matches. CDR3: CASTSTSGNREQYF. For the CDR3, the DNA is TGTGCCAGCACCTCGACTAGCGGGAATCGCGAGCAGTACTTC.

The chain couples TRBV25-1 to TRBJ1-6; D perhaps matches TRBD1 (6 bases). This CDR3 spans 15 amino acids. Germline V gene lookup returns CDR1 MGHDK and CDR2 SYGVNS. Trimming shortened V by 2 bases and J by 9 bases, and 14 bases separated the two germline ends. The CDR3 nucleotides read TGTGCCAGCAGTGAAAATCTCGGAGGGGGTTCACCCCTCCACTTT. Its protein product is CASSENLGGGSPLHF.

The genes are TRBV5-6 and TRBJ2-1; TRBD2 might be the D (5 bases). Germline lookup yields CDR1 SGHDT and CDR2 YYEEEE. This CDR3 has 15 amino acids. V was pared by 3 bases and J by 8 bases, with 18 bases between. CDR3 in amino acids: CASSWTITRVDEQFF. The CDR3 region has the DNA TGTGCCAGCAGCTGGACCATTACTAGGGTCGATGAGCAGTTCTTC.

The CDR3 region is CASSTKDSYSGNTIYF. CDR3 in DNA: TGTGCCAGCAGCACAAAAGACAGTTACTCTGGAAACACCATATATTTT. The J gene is TRBJ1-3, the V gene TRBV21-1; TRBD1 reflects the table's D call only, with no check against the DNA. TRBV21-1 is given as a pseudogene. The length of the CDR3 is 16 residues.

V usage is TRBV6-5 and J usage is TRBJ2-1; D is possibly TRBD2 (5 bases). The CDR3 extends over 14 amino acids. From germline, CDR1 is MNHEY and CDR2 SVGAGI. V lost 8 bases to trimming and J lost 5 bases, with 16 bases between them. CDR3 DNA: TGTGCCAGCGCCATAGGACTCCCTGACAATGAGCAGTTCTTC. Protein product: CASAIGLPDNEQFF.

This clone was counted a single time. The rearrangement joins TRBV6-5 to TRBJ1-1; D remains ambiguous. Germline values: CDR1 MNHEY, CDR2 SVGAGI. CDR3 length equals 11 residues. V was cut by 4 bases and J by 10 bases, with 10 bases left in between. The DNA of the CDR3 is TGTGCCAGCAGTTCGCAGCGCAGAGCTTTCTTT. Its translation is CASSSQRRAFF.

This clone showed up just once. The CDR3 DNA reads TGTGCCAGCAGGCAGACCGGGAACACTGAAGCTTTCTTT. This encodes CASRQTGNTEAFF. The gene calls are TRBV27 and TRBJ1-1, with D hard to call. The V end was cut by 6 bases, the J end by 1 base, with 9 bases between. The germline CDR1 and CDR2 sequences are MNHEY and SMNVEV (reference sequence). The CDR3 loop spans 13 amino acids.

This clone was found a few times. The chain couples TRBV5-4 to TRBJ1-1; D remains ambiguous. The V and J ends lost 0 bases and 1 base respectively, with 7 bases between them. The CDR3 has 14 residues. Germline CDR1 and CDR2: SGHNT and YYREEE (reference sequence). CDR3 coding DNA: TGTGCCAGCAGCTTGGAAATGGCGAACACTGAAGCTTTCTTT. Translation: CASSLEMANTEAFF.

As for this clone: This sample includes further DNA sequences coding for the same CDR3. The V and J genes are TRBV7-2 and TRBJ2-3; D remains unclear. The CDR3 is made up of 12 amino acids. From germline, CDR1 is SGHTA and CDR2 FQGNSA. The germline V and J ends were trimmed by 4 bases and 6 bases, with 8 bases remaining between them. The CDR3 DNA is TGTGCCAGCAGCTCTCCCCCCGATACGCAGTATTTT. Its protein is CASSSPPDTQYF.

The V call is TRBV10-3, the J call TRBJ2-5; 8 bases align to TRBD1. Germline loops: CDR1 ENHRY, CDR2 SYGVKD. V lost 2 bases, J lost 5 bases, and 7 bases stayed unmatched. The CDR3 is 15 residues long. In nucleotides, the CDR3 is TGTGCCATCAGTGAGAGGACAGGGATGGGGGAGACCCAGTACTTC. This sequence encodes CAISERTGMGETQYF.

V is TRBV12-5 and J is TRBJ1-5, with TRBD1 as a possible D gene (5 bases). CDR1 LGHNT and CDR2 FRNRAP come from the germline V gene. The CDR3 extends over 16 amino acids. Trimming cost V 4 bases and J 5 bases, with 18 bases left between them. CDR3 DNA: TGTGCTAGTGGTTCGAGCGGGGCCCTAAGGGATCAGCCCCAGCATTTT. Translation: CASGSSGALRDQPQHF.

This rearrangement joins TRBV19 to TRBJ2-3, with D possibly TRBD2 on 6 matching bases. V was clipped by 3 bases and J by 2 bases, with 15 bases between them. Germline CDR1 LNHDA, CDR2 SQIVND (reference sequence). The CDR3 loop spans 16 amino acids. As DNA, the CDR3 is TGTGCCAGTAGTATCTTTGGGGGGATTACCACAGATACGCAGTATTTT. It is translated as CASSIFGGITTDTQYF.

In nucleotides, the CDR3 is TGTGCCAGCAGTTTATCCCCCCCAGGTACCGGGTGGGAAAAACTGTTTTTT. Amino acid sequence: CASSLSPPGTGWEKLFF. The chain couples TRBV27 to TRBJ1-4; D uncertain. Germline assignment: CDR1 MNHEY and CDR2 SMNVEV (reference sequence). The CDR3 has 17 residues. Between the trimmed V and J ends, which lost 0 bases and 8 bases, there was a span of 19 bases.

The chain uses TRBV6-5 and TRBJ1-5, with D unresolved. Trimming removed 2 bases at V and 3 bases at J, with 8 bases between. The CDR3 consists of 14 residues. Germline loops: CDR1 MNHEY, CDR2 SVGAGI. The DNA for the CDR3 is TGTGCCAGCAGTTACGGTAGGAACAATCAGCCCCAGCATTTT. Protein product: CASSYGRNNQPQHF.

The J gene is TRBJ1-3, the V gene TRBV7-9; 9 nucleotides align to TRBD1. The V and J ends lost 1 base and 6 bases, in that order; junction bases with no gene match: 4. Germline V gene sequence: CDR1 SEHNR, CDR2 FQNEAQ (reference sequence). The CDR3 is 15 residues long. The CDR3 is CASSLGTGAENTIYF. In DNA, the CDR3 is TGTGCCAGCAGCTTAGGGACAGGGGCCGAAAACACCATATATTTT.